The clone carrying this T cell receptor (beta chain) was observed a single time. Method: immunoSEQ multiplex PCR; TCRdb's copy keeps in-frame clones and lacks some. The sample yields more than 350,000 clones, 87% seen once. Those enrolled, adults aged about 18 to 89 years, came from some 25 US areas. Cohorts were based on clinical histories the participants reported. Recovered Cohort 3 donors showed two negative PCRs, clearance, or symptom resolution. The data derive from a study of blood T cell repertoires in COVID-19. Study background: From the United States, Italy and Spain came samples of acute and convalescent COVID-19.

Sequenced material: PBMCs or T cells enriched from blood (not recorded which). The receptor was isolated from a woman aged 50 to 65 who had recovered from COVID-19.

The CDR3 reads CASISSTDTQYF. The CDR3 DNA reads TGTGCCAGCATATCCTCCACAGATACGCAGTATTTT. The rearrangement joins TRBV27 to TRBJ2-3; D call uncertain. The CDR3 covers 12 residues. The V end was cut by 7 bases, the J end by 2 bases, with 7 bases between. CDR1 and CDR2 from the germline V gene are MNHEY and SMNVEV (reference sequence).